One and the same sample provided the 29 T cell receptor beta chains below, sequenced in a study of cytomegalovirus exposure and HLA in healthy donors. Primers: 60 Vbeta forward and 13 Jbeta reverse. The repertoire was sequenced with immunoSEQ multiplex PCR; TCRdb's copy has only in-frame clones and lacks some. This sample yields approximately 150,000 clones, of which approximately 80% are seen a single time; 3.5% to 5.5% belongs to the top ten. The sequenced material came from PBMCs. These receptors were taken from a man aged 40-55 years in good health and CMV-seronegative.

The V gene is TRBV6-1, the J gene TRBJ1-2; D gene uncertain. The CDR3 is 14 amino acids. With 3 bases removed from V and 1 base from J, the gap between germline ends came to 9 bases. CDR1 is MNHNS and CDR2 is SASEGT in the germline V gene. The CDR3 DNA is TGTGCCAGCAGTGAGGGCCCGCATAACTATGGCTACACCTTC. It is translated as CASSEGPHNYGYTF.

The chain has TRBV6-6 and TRBJ1-2, with TRBD1 matching over 8 bases. V shed 2 bases and J 7 bases; nucleotides not matched to a gene: 3. Germline V gene data show CDR1 as MNHNY and CDR2 as SVGAGI (reference sequence). The CDR3 consists of 13 residues. The CDR3 nucleotides read TGTGCCAGCAGTTACGGGACAGGCCGTGGCTACACCTTC. Encoded protein: CASSYGTGRGYTF.

The chain uses TRBV11-2 and TRBJ1-1, with 8 bases that match TRBD1. The CDR3 length is 14 residues. V shed 5 bases and J 11 bases; nucleotides not matched to a gene: 13. Germline CDR1 reads SGHAT; CDR2 reads FQNNGV. CDR3 sequence (DNA): TGTGCCAGCAGCACCCGAGACAGGGGAGCGAACGCTTTCTTT. Residues: CASSTRDRGANAFF.

In its sample, this clone was seen a few times. This chain connects TRBV7-3 to TRBJ2-6; 8 bases match TRBD2. Germline V gene data show CDR1 as SGHTA and CDR2 as FQGTGA. The CDR3 contains 17 residues. J was trimmed by 0 bases and V by 1 base; bases with no gene match: 2. The DNA for the CDR3 is TGTGCCAGCAGCTTAAGCGGGGGGCTCTCTGGGGCCAACGTCCTGACTTTC. This translates into CASSLSGGLSGANVLTF.

This CDR3 reads CATSGGRETEAFF. Written as DNA, the CDR3 is TGTGCCACGTCCGGGGGGCGAGAAACTGAAGCTTTCTTT. The V gene is TRBV15, the J gene TRBJ1-1; tentatively, D is TRBD1 (6 bases). V was shortened by 9 bases and J by 5 bases, with 16 bases between the two germline ends. The CDR3 totals 13 residues. Germline CDR1 reads LNHNV; CDR2 reads YYDKDF (reference sequence).

V is TRBV21-1 and J is TRBJ2-3; the table's TRBD2 call for D was not verified on the DNA. TRBV21-1 represents a pseudogene. The CDR3 consists of 15 residues. The DNA for the CDR3 is TGTGCCAGCAGCAAGCCGGACTTGAGCACAGATACGCAGTATTTT. Its translation: CASSKPDLSTDTQYF.

The V call is TRBV11-3, the J call TRBJ1-1; TRBD1 agrees at 7 bases. The junction had 6 bases not matched to a gene; V was cut back by 4 bases and J by 1 base. From germline, CDR1 is SGHNT and CDR2 YENEEA. The CDR3 is 15 amino acids. CDR3 region: CASSSQGTANTEAFF. Here the CDR3 DNA reads TGTGCCAGCAGCTCACAGGGGACAGCGAACACTGAAGCTTTCTTT.

The chain combines TRBV28 with TRBJ2-3, with D perhaps TRBD2 (5 bases). The CDR3 is 15 residues long. V lost 4 bases, J lost 2 bases, and 13 bases lay in between. Germline V CDR1 and CDR2: MDHEN, SYDVKM. CDR3 loop: CASSSGGLDTDTQYF. The CDR3 DNA reads as TGTGCCAGCAGTTCCGGAGGCCTGGACACAGATACGCAGTATTTT.

The rearrangement uses TRBV6-5 and TRBJ2-5; the match to TRBD1 covers 10 bases. Near its end, the DNA agrees better with TRBJ2-7, so the J call may be wrong. The CDR3 runs to 15 residues. Germline V gene data show CDR1 as MNHEY and CDR2 as SVGAGI. The CDR3 sequence is CATTITGTGVYEQYF. The CDR3 DNA reads TGTGCCACAACGATAACCGGGACAGGGGTGTACGAGCAGTACTTC.

This chain links TRBV7-3 with TRBJ2-2; TRBD2 aligns across 7 bases. CDR1 SGHTA and CDR2 FQGTGA come from the germline V gene. The CDR3 has 17 residues. Trimming removed 6 bases from V and 3 bases from J; junction bases left unmatched: 13. CDR3 region: CASSSTSSLGDTGELFF. CDR3 DNA: TGTGCCAGCAGTTCGACTAGCAGTCTTGGGGACACCGGGGAGCTGTTTTTT.

The chain couples TRBV5-4 to TRBJ2-7, with 10 bases that match TRBD1. The CDR3 is made up of 16 amino acids. V was clipped by 3 bases and J by 2 bases; unmatched bases: 8. Germline-derived CDR1 and CDR2 are SGHNT and YYREEE (reference sequence). CDR3 coding DNA: TGTGCCAGCAGCTCGCCACCGGGACAGGGGCCCTACGAGCAGTACTTC. Translation gives CASSSPPGQGPYEQYF.

The rearrangement joins TRBV25-1 to TRBJ1-4, with 8 bases identical to TRBD1. CDR1 is MGHDK, CDR2 SYGVNS, per germline. The CDR3 has 16 residues. The ends lost 3 bases at V and 5 bases at J; junction bases unmatched: 8. The CDR3: CASSDPLGTGNEKLFF. CDR3 nucleotides: TGTGCCAGCAGTGATCCCTTGGGGACAGGAAATGAAAAACTGTTTTTT.

This clone was detected a few times. The chain carries TRBV5-6 and TRBJ2-1; 7 bases are a match to TRBD1. The CDR3 contains 14 residues. V lost 4 bases, J lost 9 bases, and 10 bases stayed unmatched. Germline lookup yields CDR1 SGHDT and CDR2 YYEEEE. The CDR3: CASSHPLGGAEQFF. The CDR3 nucleotides are TGTGCCAGCAGCCATCCTTTAGGGGGCGCTGAGCAGTTCTTC.

The J gene is TRBJ2-5, the V gene TRBV19; TRBD2 might be the D (7 bases). In germline, CDR1 is LNHDA, CDR2 SQIVND (reference sequence). The CDR3 covers 15 residues. V lost 4 bases and J 4 bases, leaving 16 bases between the germline ends. The CDR3 sequence is CASSNGGRAGETQYF. CDR3 in DNA: TGTGCCAGTAGTAACGGGGGGCGGGCAGGAGAGACCCAGTACTTC.

The genes are TRBV4-1 and TRBJ2-3; D gene uncertain. This CDR3 region has 14 residues. The V gene's germline CDR1 is MGHRA and CDR2 YSYEKL. Trimming stripped 8 bases from V and 0 bases from J, with 12 bases between. CDR3 nucleotides: TGCGCCAGCGCCGTTCAGAAAAGCACAGATACGCAGTATTTT. Translated: CASAVQKSTDTQYF.

The rearrangement joins TRBV11-2 to TRBJ2-3, with 9 bases lining up with TRBD2. Germline trimming cut 0 bases from V and 4 bases from J; bases unmatched to any gene: 5. Germline V gene sequence: CDR1 SGHAT, CDR2 FQNNGV. CDR3 size: 16 residues. CDR3 amino acids: CASSLDAGGSSDTQYF. As DNA, the CDR3 is TGTGCCAGCAGCTTAGACGCGGGGGGGAGTTCAGATACGCAGTATTTT.

This chain joins TRBV19 and TRBJ2-7, with D possibly TRBD2 on 6 matching bases. This CDR3 has 11 residues. The V gene's germline CDR1 is LNHDA and CDR2 SQIVND (reference sequence). The V end was cut by 8 bases, the J end by 7 bases, with 12 bases between. CDR3 in amino acids: CASSPGGEQYF. CDR3 sequence (DNA): TGTGCCAGTTCCCCTGGGGGGGAGCAGTACTTC.

The chain is built from TRBV9 and TRBJ2-2; 9 bases line up with TRBD2. This CDR3 has 16 residues. In germline, CDR1 is SGDLS, CDR2 YYNGEE. With 0 bases clipped from V and 4 bases from J, the junction kept 4 bases outside the gene matches. The CDR3 is CASSVGLAGTTGELFF. CDR3 in DNA: TGTGCCAGCAGCGTAGGGCTAGCGGGGACCACCGGGGAGCTGTTTTTT.

This clone was counted between two and nine times. This chain joins TRBV6-5 and TRBJ2-7; 13 bases align to TRBD2. Germline loops: CDR1 MNHEY, CDR2 SVGAGI. V trimming: 7 bases; J trimming: 1 base; junction bases outside the gene matches: 4. The CDR3 has 15 amino acids. CDR3 loop: CASIGLAGESYEQYF. CDR3 sequence (DNA): TGTGCCAGCATTGGACTAGCGGGGGAGTCCTACGAGCAGTACTTC.

There are a few counts of this clone. The V call is TRBV4-2, the J call TRBJ1-1, with TRBD1 as a possible D gene (5 bases). Germline V gene data show CDR1 as LGHNA and CDR2 as YNFKEQ. V lost 3 bases to trimming and J lost 1 base, with 9 bases between them. CDR3 length equals 14 residues. The CDR3 reads CASSQGRGNTEAFF. Written as DNA, the CDR3 is TGTGCCAGCAGCCAGGGAAGGGGGAACACTGAAGCTTTCTTT.

The J gene is TRBJ1-2, the V gene TRBV28; D is unclear. Germline V CDR1 and CDR2: MDHEN, SYDVKM. This CDR3 is 12 amino acids long. V lost 6 bases, J lost 5 bases, and 10 bases lay in between. CDR3 amino acids: CASSSPRYGYTF. The CDR3 DNA is TGTGCCAGCAGCTCCCCCCGTTATGGCTACACCTTC.

The chain recombines TRBV5-1 with TRBJ2-5, with 11 nucleotides matching TRBD1. The germline V gene has CDR1 SGHRS and CDR2 YFSETQ. The V gene end was trimmed by 1 base and the J gene end by 3 bases; junction bases not matched to a gene: 5. CDR3 length: 16 amino acids. This CDR3 reads CASSLTQGQGEETQYF. The CDR3, as DNA: TGCGCCAGCAGCTTGACGCAGGGACAGGGGGAAGAGACCCAGTACTTC.

The chain carries TRBV5-1 and TRBJ2-3; 12 positions agree with TRBD2. V lost 3 bases to trimming and J lost 4 bases; unmatched junction nucleotides: 9. CDR3 length: 17 amino acids. Germline V CDR1 and CDR2: SGHRS, YFSETQ. CDR3 in amino acids: CASSSLLAGGGPDTQYF. As DNA, the CDR3 is TGCGCCAGCAGCTCGTTACTAGCGGGGGGTGGTCCAGATACGCAGTATTTT.

The chain links TRBV7-2 to TRBJ2-7; 7 bases are a match to TRBD2. The CDR3 contains 15 residues. Trimming at V came to 0 bases and at J to 3 bases, leaving 5 bases not matched to a gene. CDR1 and CDR2 (germline): SGHTA, FQGNSA. The CDR3 DNA sequence: TGTGCCAGCAGCTTAGCGGCCGAGCGGGGCTACGAGCAGTACTTC. Protein sequence: CASSLAAERGYEQYF.

The chain links TRBV4-2 to TRBJ1-2; 7 nucleotides align to TRBD1. Trimming removed 4 bases from V and 8 bases from J; junction bases left unmatched: 13. The germline V gene has CDR1 LGHNA and CDR2 YNFKEQ. The length of the CDR3 is 15 residues. The CDR3 loop is CASSRWVGQGEGYTF. In DNA, the CDR3 is TGTGCCAGCAGCCGATGGGTCGGGCAGGGGGAAGGCTACACCTTC.

The CDR3 is CASSLGWGGRQAFF. The CDR3 region has the DNA TGTGCCAGCAGTTTAGGGTGGGGGGGACGCCAAGCTTTCTTT. This chain connects TRBV27 to TRBJ1-1, with D perhaps TRBD1 (5 bases). Per germline, CDR1 MNHEY and CDR2 SMNVEV (reference sequence). V was pared by 2 bases and J by 9 bases, with 16 bases between. The CDR3 contains 14 residues.

This clone has only one observation. The genes are TRBV5-1 and TRBJ1-2; 10 bases fit TRBD1. This CDR3 region has 13 residues. Germline lookup yields CDR1 SGHRS and CDR2 YFSETQ. With V trimmed by 4 bases and J by 6 bases, 3 bases remained unmatched. Here the CDR3 DNA reads TGCGCCAGCAGCCAGACAGGGGGCGATGGCTACACCTTC. Its protein product is CASSQTGGDGYTF.

There are a few counts of this clone. Other DNA sequences in the same sample also yield this CDR3. The chain carries TRBV7-6 and TRBJ2-7; D ambiguous. The germline V gene encodes CDR1 SGHVS and CDR2 FNYEAQ. CDR3 length equals 12 residues. The ends were cut back, 4 bases at V and 3 bases at J, with 7 bases in the middle. Here the CDR3 reads CASSSNSYEQYF. The DNA for the CDR3 is TGTGCCAGCAGCTCGAACAGCTACGAGCAGTACTTC.

The V call is TRBV29-1, the J call TRBJ1-2; a possible D gene is TRBD1 (6 bases). V dropped 2 bases and J dropped 8 bases, with 18 bases sitting between them. Per germline, CDR1 SQVTM and CDR2 ANQGSEA. This CDR3 is built from 14 residues. The CDR3 here is CSVEFEDSSLGYTF. In DNA, the CDR3 is TGCAGCGTTGAATTCGAGGACAGCTCGCTCGGCTACACCTTC.